The rows below give T cell receptor beta chains drawn from one sample of a study of T cells in Graves' hyperthyroidism and ophthalmopathy. MiXCR was run by TCRdb on the multiplex PCR reads, yielding one entry per CDR3 protein. In the table there are roughly 330,000 distinct CDR3 sequences, roughly 17% of which are singletons. Sequencing was performed on blood. The receptors here all came from a man between 25 and 39 years old with Graves' hyperthyroidism. CDR3s include the opening cysteine and the closing phenylalanine or tryptophan. A D gene is named only where the DNA matches it firmly. Clone size is not always given. Where it is, it says once, few, many or a class for expanded clones.

DNA	CDR3	size	V	J	D
TGTGCCAGCAGCTTCGGGATGGGCCTCTCCTACGAGCAGTACTTC	CASSFGMGLSYEQYF	-	TRBV7-8	TRBJ2-7	-
TGTGCCAGCAGTTCCGACAGGGCGGGAATGAGTGAGCAGTTCTTC	CASSSDRAGMSEQFF	few	TRBV12-3/TRBV12-4	TRBJ2-1	-
TGCAGTGCTAGAGCGAGGGGCCCCAATCAGCCCCAGCATTTT	CSARARGPNQPQHF	many	TRBV20-1	TRBJ1-5	-
TGTGCCAGCTCCACCCTCTATGGCTACACCTTC	CASSTLYGYTF	many	TRBV28	TRBJ1-2	-
TGCGCCAGCAGCGCCGGACAGCCGGGTGGCTACACCTTC	CASSAGQPGGYTF	many	TRBV5-1	TRBJ1-2	-
TGTGCTAGTGGTTTGGTACCAGCGGGGCTTACCGGGGAGCTGTTTTTT	CASGLVPAGLTGELFF	-	TRBV12-5	TRBJ2-2	TRBD2
TGTGCCAGCAGCCAAGAATTGGGGGCTGGCGAGCAGTACTTC	CASSQELGAGEQYF	many	TRBV3-1	TRBJ2-7	-
TGTGCCAGCAGTGAAGCGGCTAGCGGGCTCACCGGGGAGCTGTTTTTT	CASSEAASGLTGELFF	many	TRBV2	TRBJ2-2	TRBD2
TGCAGTGCTAGATCGCCTGTGCAGGATACGCAGTATTTT	CSARSPVQDTQYF	-	TRBV20-1	TRBJ2-3	-
TGCGCCAGCAGCTCCTCGGGACTAGCGGGAGACGAGCAGTACTTC	CASSSSGLAGDEQYF	many	TRBV5-1	TRBJ2-7	TRBD2
TGTGCCAGCAGCCTTCTGGGGTGGGGGACTGAAGCTTTCTTT	CASSLLGWGTEAFF	many	TRBV3-1	TRBJ1-1	-
TGTGCCAGCAGCCCAGGGAGGGCCTATAATTCACCCCTCCACTTT	CASSPGRAYNSPLHF	-	TRBV11-2	TRBJ1-6	-
TGCAGCGTTGGAGGGGGCGGTGATCAGCCCCAGCATTTT	CSVGGGGDQPQHF	-	TRBV29-1	TRBJ1-5	TRBD1
TGCGCCAGCAGCCCCCGGGACGCAGATGGCTACACCTTC	CASSPRDADGYTF	few	TRBV5-1	TRBJ1-2	-
TGTGCCAGCAGTGAGGAACAGGCCTCGGCCTACGAGCAGTACTTC	CASSEEQASAYEQYF	many	TRBV6-1	TRBJ2-7	-
TGTGCCAGCTCACCCCCCGGGCGGCAATACAATGAGCAGTTCTTC	CASSPPGRQYNEQFF	many	TRBV18	TRBJ2-1	-
TGTGCCAGCAGTTGGGGACAGGGGAATTACGAGCAGTACTTC	CASSWGQGNYEQYF	many	TRBV6-1	TRBJ2-7	TRBD1
TGTGCCAGCAGTGGACGGGGGGTGGGACTGAACATTCAGTACTTC	CASSGRGVGLNIQYF	many	TRBV28	TRBJ2-4	TRBD2
TGTGCCAGCAGTTCTACCAAACCCGGGTACGGTGAGCAGTTCTTC	CASSSTKPGYGEQFF	many	TRBV7-8	TRBJ2-1	-
TGTGCCAGCAGCCACGGCGAGAGGTTGGGCACTGAAGCTTTCTTT	CASSHGERLGTEAFF	-	TRBV7-9	TRBJ1-1	-
TGTGCCTGGAGTGTAAAAGGGACAGATACGCAGTATTTT	CAWSVKGTDTQYF	many	TRBV30	TRBJ2-3	-
TGTGCCACCAGCCCGTTAAGAGGAACGGGAAACACCATATATTTT	CATSPLRGTGNTIYF	many	TRBV11-2	TRBJ1-3	-
TGTGCCAGCAGCCCAAACAGGGGTATGCTGGGAGAGACCCAGTACTTC	CASSPNRGMLGETQYF	many	TRBV2	TRBJ2-5	TRBD1
TGTGCCACCCATAGCGGGACCTACAATGAGCAGTTCTTC	CATHSGTYNEQFF	many	TRBV10-3	TRBJ2-1	TRBD2
TGTGCCTGGGTCCTCTCTCTACCTGGCAATGAGCAGTTCTTC	CAWVLSLPGNEQFF	few	TRBV30	TRBJ2-1	-
TGTGCAGAGACCGGGACTAGCGGGTCCAATGAGCAGTTCTTC	CAETGTSGSNEQFF	many	TRBV2	TRBJ2-1	TRBD2
TGTGCCAGCAGATCGACAGGGGCAAACTATGGCTACACCTTC	CASRSTGANYGYTF	-	TRBV6-1	TRBJ1-2	TRBD1
TGTGCCAGCAGCCAAGATCGACGGGGGCCAGGCCAAGAGACCCAGTACTTC	CASSQDRRGPGQETQYF	many	TRBV3-1	TRBJ2-5	-
TGTGCCAGCAGTCCCTGGGCGGGAGGGCCCGATACGCAGTATTTT	CASSPWAGGPDTQYF	many	TRBV28	TRBJ2-3	TRBD2
TGCAGTGCTAGAGATCCACAGGGATCAAGAGGCTACACCTTC	CSARDPQGSRGYTF	-	TRBV20-1	TRBJ1-2	-
TGTGCCAGCAGCTTTAGCGGGAGTAGAGTTGATACGCAGTATTTT	CASSFSGSRVDTQYF	-	TRBV7-3	TRBJ2-3	TRBD2
TGTGCCAGCAGCCAAGATACACAGGGTAACGGTGGCTACACCTTC	CASSQDTQGNGGYTF	-	TRBV14	TRBJ1-2	-
TGTGCCAGCAGCGCAGTAGGAGGGAGGGGCGGAGGGAGCTCCTACAATGAGCAGTTCTTC	CASSAVGGRGGGSSYNEQFF	-	TRBV6-2/TRBV6-3	TRBJ2-1	TRBD2
TGCAGTGCTAGCCCTCCCCCGAGCTACGAGCAGTACTTC	CSASPPPSYEQYF	-	TRBV20-1	TRBJ2-7	-
TGCGCCAGCAGCTTGGCCGGTCGGGGGAGTGATACGCAGTATTTT	CASSLAGRGSDTQYF	-	TRBV5-1	TRBJ2-3	-
TGTGCCAGCAGCTTAAACATGGGACAGAACACTGAAGCTTTCTTT	CASSLNMGQNTEAFF	-	TRBV11-2	TRBJ1-1	-
TGTGCCAGCGCCAGAGCAGGGGCGGGAGGGCCGCATGAGCAGTTCTTC	CASARAGAGGPHEQFF	once	TRBV11-3	TRBJ2-1	TRBD2
TGCAGCGTTGATTTCTTTCTCTTGGGAGCTAGCGGGAGGGCCATGTACAATGAGCAGTTCTTC	CSVDFFLLGASGRAMYNEQFF	-	TRBV29-1	TRBJ2-1	TRBD2